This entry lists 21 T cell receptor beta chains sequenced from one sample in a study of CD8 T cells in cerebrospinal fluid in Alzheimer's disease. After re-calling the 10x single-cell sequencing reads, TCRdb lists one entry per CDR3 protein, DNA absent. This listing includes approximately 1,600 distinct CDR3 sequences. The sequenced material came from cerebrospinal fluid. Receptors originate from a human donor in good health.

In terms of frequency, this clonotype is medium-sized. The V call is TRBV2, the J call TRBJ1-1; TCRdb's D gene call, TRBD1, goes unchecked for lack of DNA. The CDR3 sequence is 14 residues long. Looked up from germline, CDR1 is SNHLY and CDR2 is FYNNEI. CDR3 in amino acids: CASTFTGANTEAFF.

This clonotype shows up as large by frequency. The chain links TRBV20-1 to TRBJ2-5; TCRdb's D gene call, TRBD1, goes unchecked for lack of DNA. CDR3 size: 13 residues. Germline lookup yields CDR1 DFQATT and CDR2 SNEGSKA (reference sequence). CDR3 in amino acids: CSATGTVQETQYF.

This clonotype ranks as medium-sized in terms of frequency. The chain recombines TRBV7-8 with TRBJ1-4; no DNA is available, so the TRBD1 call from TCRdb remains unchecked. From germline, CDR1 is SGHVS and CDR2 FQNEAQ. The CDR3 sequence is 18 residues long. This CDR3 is CASSLETGRGRSGEKLFF.

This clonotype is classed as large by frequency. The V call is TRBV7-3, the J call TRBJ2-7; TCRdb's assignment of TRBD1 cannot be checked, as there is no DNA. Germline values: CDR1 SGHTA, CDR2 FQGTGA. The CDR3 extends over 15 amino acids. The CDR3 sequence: CASSPRGSLYDEQYF.

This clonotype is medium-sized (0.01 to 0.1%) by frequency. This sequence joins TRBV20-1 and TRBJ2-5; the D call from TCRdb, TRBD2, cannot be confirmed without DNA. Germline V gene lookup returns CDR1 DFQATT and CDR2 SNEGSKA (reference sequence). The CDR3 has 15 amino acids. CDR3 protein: CSASPRTSGQETQYF.

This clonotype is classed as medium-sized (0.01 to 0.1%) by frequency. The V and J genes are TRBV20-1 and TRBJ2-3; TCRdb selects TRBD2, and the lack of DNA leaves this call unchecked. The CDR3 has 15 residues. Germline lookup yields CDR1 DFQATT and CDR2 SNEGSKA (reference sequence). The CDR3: CSATSSGSRTDTQYF.

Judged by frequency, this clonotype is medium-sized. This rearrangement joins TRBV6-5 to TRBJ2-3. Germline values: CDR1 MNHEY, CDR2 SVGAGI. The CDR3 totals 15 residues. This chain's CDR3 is CASSYSGLDTDTQYF.

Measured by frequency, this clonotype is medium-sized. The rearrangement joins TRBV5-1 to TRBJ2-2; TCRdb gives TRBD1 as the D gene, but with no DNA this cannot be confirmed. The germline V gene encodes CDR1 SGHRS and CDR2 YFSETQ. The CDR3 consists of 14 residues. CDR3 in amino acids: CASSLDSYTGELFF.

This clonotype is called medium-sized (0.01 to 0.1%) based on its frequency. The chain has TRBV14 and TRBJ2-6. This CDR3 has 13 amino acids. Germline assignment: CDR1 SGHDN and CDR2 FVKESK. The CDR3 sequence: CASRLSGANVLTF.

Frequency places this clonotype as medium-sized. The CDR3 region is CASSFGAYNEQFF. The chain employs TRBV27 and TRBJ2-1; TCRdb gives TRBD1 as the D gene, but with no DNA this cannot be confirmed. Germline loops: CDR1 MNHEY, CDR2 SMNVEV (reference sequence). The CDR3 consists of 13 residues.

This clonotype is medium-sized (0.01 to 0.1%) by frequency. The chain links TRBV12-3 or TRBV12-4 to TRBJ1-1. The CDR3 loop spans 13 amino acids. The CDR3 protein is CASSLGDYTEAFF.

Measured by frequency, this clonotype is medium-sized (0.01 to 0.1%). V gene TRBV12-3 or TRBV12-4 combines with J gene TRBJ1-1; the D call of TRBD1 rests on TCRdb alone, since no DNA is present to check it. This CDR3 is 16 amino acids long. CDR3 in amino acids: CASSLGGDSWNTEAFF.

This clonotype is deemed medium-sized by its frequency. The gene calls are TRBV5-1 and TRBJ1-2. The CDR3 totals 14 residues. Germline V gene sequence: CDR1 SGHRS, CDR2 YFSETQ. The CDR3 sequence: CASSLGTGFFDYTF.

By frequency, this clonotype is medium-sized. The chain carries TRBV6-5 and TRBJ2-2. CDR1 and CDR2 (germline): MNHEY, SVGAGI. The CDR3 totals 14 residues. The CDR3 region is CASRPFVVSGELFF.

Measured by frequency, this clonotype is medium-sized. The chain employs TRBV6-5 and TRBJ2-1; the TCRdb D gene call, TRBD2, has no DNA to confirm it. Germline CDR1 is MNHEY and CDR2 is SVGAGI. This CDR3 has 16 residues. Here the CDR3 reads CASSFTAGGSYNEQFF.

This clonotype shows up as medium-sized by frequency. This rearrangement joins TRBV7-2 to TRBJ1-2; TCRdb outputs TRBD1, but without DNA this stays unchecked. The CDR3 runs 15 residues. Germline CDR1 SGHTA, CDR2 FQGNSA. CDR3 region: CASSLAFGGGYGYTF.

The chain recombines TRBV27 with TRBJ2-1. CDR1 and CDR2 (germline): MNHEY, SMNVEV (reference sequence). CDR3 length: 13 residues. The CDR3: CASSLKWNNEQFF.

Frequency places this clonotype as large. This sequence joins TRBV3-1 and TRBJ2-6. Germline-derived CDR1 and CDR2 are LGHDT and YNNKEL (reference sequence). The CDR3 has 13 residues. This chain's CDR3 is CASSQNSANVLTF.

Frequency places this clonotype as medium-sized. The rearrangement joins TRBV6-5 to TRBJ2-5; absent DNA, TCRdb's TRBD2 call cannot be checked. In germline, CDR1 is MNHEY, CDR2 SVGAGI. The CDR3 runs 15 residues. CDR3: CASSYSRLAGETQYF.

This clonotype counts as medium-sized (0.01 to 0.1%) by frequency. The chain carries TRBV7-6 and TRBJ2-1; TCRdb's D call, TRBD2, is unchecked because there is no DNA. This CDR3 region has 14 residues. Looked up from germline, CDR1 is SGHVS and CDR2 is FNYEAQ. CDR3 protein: CASSPLAGNNEQFF.

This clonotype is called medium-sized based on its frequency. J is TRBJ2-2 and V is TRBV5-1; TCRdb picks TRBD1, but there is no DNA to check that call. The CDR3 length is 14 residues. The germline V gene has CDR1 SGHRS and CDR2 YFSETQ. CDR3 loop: CATRTAANTGELFF.